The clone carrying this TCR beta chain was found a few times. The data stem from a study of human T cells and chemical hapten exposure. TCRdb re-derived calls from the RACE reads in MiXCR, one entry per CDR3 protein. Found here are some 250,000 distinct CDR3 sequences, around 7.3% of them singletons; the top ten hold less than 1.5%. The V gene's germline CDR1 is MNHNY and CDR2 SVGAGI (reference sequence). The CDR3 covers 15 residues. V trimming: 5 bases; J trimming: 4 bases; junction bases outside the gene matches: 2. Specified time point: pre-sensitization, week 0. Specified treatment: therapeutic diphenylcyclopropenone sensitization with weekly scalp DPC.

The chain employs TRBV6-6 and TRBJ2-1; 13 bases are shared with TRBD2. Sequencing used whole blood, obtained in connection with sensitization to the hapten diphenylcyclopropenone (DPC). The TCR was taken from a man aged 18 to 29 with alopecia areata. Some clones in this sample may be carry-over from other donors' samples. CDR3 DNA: TGTGCCAGCAGTCAACTAGCGGGGGGGTACAATGAGCAGTTCTTC. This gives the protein CASSQLAGGYNEQFF.